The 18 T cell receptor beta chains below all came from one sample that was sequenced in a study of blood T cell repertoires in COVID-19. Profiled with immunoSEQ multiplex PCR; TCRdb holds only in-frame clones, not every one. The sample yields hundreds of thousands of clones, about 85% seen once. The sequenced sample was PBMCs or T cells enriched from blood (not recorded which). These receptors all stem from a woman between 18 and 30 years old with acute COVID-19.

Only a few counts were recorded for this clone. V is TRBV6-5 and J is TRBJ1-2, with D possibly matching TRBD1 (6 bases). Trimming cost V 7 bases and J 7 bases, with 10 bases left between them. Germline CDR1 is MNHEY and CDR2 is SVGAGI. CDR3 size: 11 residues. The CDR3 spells CASKGGSGYTF. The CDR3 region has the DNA TGTGCCAGCAAGGGGGGGAGTGGCTACACCTTC.

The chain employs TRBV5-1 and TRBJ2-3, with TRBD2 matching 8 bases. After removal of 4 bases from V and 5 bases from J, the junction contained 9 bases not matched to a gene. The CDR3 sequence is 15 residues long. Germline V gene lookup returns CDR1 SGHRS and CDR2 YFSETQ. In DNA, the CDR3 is TGCGCCAGCAGCGTAGGGACTAGTAGTAGAGATACGCAGTATTTT. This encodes CASSVGTSSRDTQYF.

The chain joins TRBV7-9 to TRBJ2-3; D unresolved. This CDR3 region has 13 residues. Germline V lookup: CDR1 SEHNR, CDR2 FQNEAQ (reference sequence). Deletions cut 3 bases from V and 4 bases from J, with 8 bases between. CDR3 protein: CASSFYSPDTQYF. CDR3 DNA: TGTGCCAGCAGCTTTTATAGCCCAGATACGCAGTATTTT.

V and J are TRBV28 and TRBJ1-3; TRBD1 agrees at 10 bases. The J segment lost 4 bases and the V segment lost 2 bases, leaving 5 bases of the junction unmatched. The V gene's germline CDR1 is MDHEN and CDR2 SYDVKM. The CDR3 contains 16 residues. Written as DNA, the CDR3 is TGTGCCAGCAGTTTAGTGGACAGGGGGTCCGGAAACACCATATATTTT. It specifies CASSLVDRGSGNTIYF.

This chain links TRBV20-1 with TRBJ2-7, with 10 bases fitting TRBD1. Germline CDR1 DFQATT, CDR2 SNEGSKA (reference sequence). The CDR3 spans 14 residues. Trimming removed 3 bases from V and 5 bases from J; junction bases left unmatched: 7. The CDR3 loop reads CSASRGQGRNEQYF. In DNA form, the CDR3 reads TGCAGTGCTAGTCGGGGACAGGGGAGGAACGAGCAGTACTTC.

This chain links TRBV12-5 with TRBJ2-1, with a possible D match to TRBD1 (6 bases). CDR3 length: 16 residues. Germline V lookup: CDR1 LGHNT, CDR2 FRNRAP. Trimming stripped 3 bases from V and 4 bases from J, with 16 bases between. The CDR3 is CASGLSSGTTYNEQFF. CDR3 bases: TGTGCTAGTGGTTTATCCTCCGGGACAACTTACAATGAGCAGTTCTTC.

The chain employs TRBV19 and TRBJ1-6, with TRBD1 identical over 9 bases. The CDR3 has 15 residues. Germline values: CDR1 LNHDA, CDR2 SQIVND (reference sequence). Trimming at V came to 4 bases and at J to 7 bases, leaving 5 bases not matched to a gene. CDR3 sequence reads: CASSTYGQGNSPLHF. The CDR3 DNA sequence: TGTGCCAGTAGTACTTACGGACAGGGGAATTCACCCCTCCACTTT.

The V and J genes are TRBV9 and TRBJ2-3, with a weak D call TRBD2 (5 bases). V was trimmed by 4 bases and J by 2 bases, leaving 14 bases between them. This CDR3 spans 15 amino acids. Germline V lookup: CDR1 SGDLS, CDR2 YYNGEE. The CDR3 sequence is CASSIATTSTDTQYF. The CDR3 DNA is TGTGCCAGCAGCATAGCGACTACCTCCACAGATACGCAGTATTTT.

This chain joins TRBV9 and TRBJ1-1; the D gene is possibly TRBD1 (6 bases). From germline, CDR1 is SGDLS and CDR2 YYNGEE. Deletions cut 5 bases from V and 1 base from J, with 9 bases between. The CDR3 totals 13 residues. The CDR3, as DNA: TGTGCCAGCAGTGGGGGCCCGAACACTGAAGCTTTCTTT. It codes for CASSGGPNTEAFF.

CDR3 nucleotides: TGTGCCAGCAGCTTAGTGGCGGGAGGGGCAGATACGCAGTATTTT. It encodes CASSLVAGGADTQYF. The chain joins TRBV7-2 to TRBJ2-3, with TRBD2 matching over 9 bases. Germline CDR1 and CDR2: SGHTA and FQGNSA. The CDR3 has 15 residues. V gave up 1 base and J gave up 4 bases; unmatched junction bases: 3.

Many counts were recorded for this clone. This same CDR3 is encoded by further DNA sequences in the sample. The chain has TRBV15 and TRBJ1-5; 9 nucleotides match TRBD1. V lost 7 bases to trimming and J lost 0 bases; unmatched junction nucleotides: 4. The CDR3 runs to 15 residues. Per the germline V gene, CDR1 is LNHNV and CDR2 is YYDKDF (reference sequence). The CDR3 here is CATTPTGGSNQPQHF. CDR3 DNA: TGTGCCACCACCCCGACAGGGGGTAGCAATCAGCCCCAGCATTTT. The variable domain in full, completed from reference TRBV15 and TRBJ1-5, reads DAMVIQNPRYQVTQFGKPVTLSCSQTLNHNVMYWYQQKSSQAPKLLFHYYDKDFNNEADTPDNFQSRRPNTSFCFLDIRSPGLGDTAMYLCATTPTGGSNQPQHFGDGTRLSIL.

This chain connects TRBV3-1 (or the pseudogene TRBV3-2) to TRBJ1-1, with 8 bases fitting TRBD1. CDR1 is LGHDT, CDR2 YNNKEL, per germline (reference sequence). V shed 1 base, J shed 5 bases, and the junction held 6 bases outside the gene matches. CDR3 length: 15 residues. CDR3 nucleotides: TGTGCCAGCAGCCAAGGGACAGGGTTTTATACTGAAGCTTTCTTT. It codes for CASSQGTGFYTEAFF.

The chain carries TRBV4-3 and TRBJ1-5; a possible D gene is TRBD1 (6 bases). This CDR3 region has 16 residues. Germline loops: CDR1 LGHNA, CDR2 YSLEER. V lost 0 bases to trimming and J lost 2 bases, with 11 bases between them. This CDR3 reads CASSQEGARGNQPQHF. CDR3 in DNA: TGCGCCAGCAGCCAAGAGGGGGCGCGGGGCAATCAGCCCCAGCATTTT.

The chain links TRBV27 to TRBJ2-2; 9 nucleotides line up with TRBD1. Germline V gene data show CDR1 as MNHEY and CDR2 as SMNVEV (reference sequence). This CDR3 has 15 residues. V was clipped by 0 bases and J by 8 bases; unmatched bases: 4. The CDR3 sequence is CASSLSDRGWGELFF. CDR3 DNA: TGTGCCAGCAGTTTATCGGACAGGGGATGGGGGGAGCTGTTTTTT.

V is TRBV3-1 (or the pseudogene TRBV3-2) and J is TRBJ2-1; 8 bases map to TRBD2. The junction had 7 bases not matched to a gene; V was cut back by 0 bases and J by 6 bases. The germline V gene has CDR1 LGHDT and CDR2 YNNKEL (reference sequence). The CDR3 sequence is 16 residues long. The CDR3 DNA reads TGTGCCAGCAGCCAAGAGCAGCGGGGGTATCTCAATGAGCAGTTCTTC. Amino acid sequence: CASSQEQRGYLNEQFF.

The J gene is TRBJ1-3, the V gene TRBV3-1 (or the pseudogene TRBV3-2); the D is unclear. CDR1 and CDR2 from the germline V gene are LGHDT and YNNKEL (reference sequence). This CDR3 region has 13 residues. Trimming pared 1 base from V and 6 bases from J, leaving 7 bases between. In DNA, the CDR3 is TGTGCCAGCAGCCAAGGCAGGATAAACACCATATATTTT. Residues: CASSQGRINTIYF.

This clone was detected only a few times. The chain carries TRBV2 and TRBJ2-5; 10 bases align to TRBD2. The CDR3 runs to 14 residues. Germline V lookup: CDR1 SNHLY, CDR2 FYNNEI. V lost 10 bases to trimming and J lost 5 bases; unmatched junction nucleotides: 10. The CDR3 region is CATQREGGFETQYF. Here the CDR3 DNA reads TGTGCCACACAGCGGGAGGGGGGGTTTGAGACCCAGTACTTC.

In nucleotides, the CDR3 is TGTGCCAGCAGTTGGGACAGATATGGCTACACCTTC. Translated, it gives CASSWDRYGYTF. The rearrangement links TRBV28 to TRBJ1-2; 7 nucleotides agree with TRBD1. J gave up 5 bases and V 4 bases, and 1 base lay outside the gene matches. Per the germline V gene, CDR1 is MDHEN and CDR2 is SYDVKM. The CDR3 sequence is 12 residues long.